The 5 T cell receptor beta chains reported below all come from one sample, sequenced in a study of CD8 T cells in ankylosing spondylitis. One entry per CDR3 protein, called by TCRdb with MiXCR from the 5' RACE reads. The profile covers some 240,000 distinct CDR3 sequences, with less than 10% appearing a single time and over 6.5% taken by the ten largest. Sequenced sample: blood, either unsorted or a sorted T cell fraction (not recorded which). All receptors derive from a male donor with ankylosing spondylitis or in good health (not recorded which).

The CDR3 DNA reads as TGTGCCAGCAGTTACGGGGGAGCCTCTGCCAAAAACATTCAGTACTTC. Its protein is CASSYGGASAKNIQYF. V is TRBV6-5 and J is TRBJ2-4; D possibly matches TRBD1 or TRBD2 (5 bases each). The V end lost 2 bases, the J end lost 1 base, and 12 bases lay between the germline ends. CDR1 is MNHEY, CDR2 SVGAGI, per germline. The CDR3 extends over 16 amino acids.

This clonotype was picked up a small number of times. The chain has TRBV12-3 or TRBV12-4 and TRBJ2-3; D not certain. The V end was cut by 3 bases, the J end by 0 bases, with 4 bases between. This CDR3 spans 13 amino acids. The CDR3 DNA follows: TGTGCCAGCAGTTTCTTTAGCACAGATACGCAGTATTTT. Translated, it gives CASSFFSTDTQYF.

This clonotype has only a few counts. The V and J genes are TRBV4-2 and TRBJ2-3; perhaps TRBD1 as D (5 bases). The CDR3 loop spans 16 amino acids. Per germline, CDR1 LGHNA and CDR2 YNFKEQ. The V gene lost 3 bases and the J gene lost 1 base, with 14 bases spanning the gap. The CDR3 spells CASSQDQGRGTDTQYF. Here the CDR3 DNA reads TGTGCCAGCAGCCAGGACCAGGGAAGGGGCACAGATACGCAGTATTTT.

This clonotype has just a few counts. V usage is TRBV20-1 and J usage is TRBJ2-7, with 11 bases that match TRBD1. The CDR3 is made up of 14 amino acids. Germline V gene sequence: CDR1 DFQATT, CDR2 SNEGSKA (reference sequence). After removal of 3 bases from V and 7 bases from J, the junction contained 8 bases not matched to a gene. This CDR3 reads CSASLGQGVGEQYF. CDR3 DNA: TGCAGTGCTAGTCTGGGACAGGGGGTAGGTGAGCAGTACTTC.

This clonotype was seen repeatedly, ten times or more. The chain employs TRBV5-6 and TRBJ2-3; D uncertain. Per the germline V gene, CDR1 is SGHDT and CDR2 is YYEEEE. Trimming stripped 1 base from V and 2 bases from J, with 11 bases between. CDR3 length: 15 residues. The CDR3 nucleotides read TGTGCCAGCAGCTTGATTGAGCAGAACACAGATACGCAGTATTTT. It translates to CASSLIEQNTDTQYF.